This entry lists 27 T cell receptor beta chains sequenced from one sample in a study of blood T cells in healthy people across ages. A second PCR, run for about 7 to 12 cycles, used a sample-barcoded 5' primer plus a J-beta primer mix. MiXCR, run by TCRdb on the 5' RACE reads, gives a single entry per CDR3 protein. The data show about 800,000 distinct CDR3 sequences, over 45% seen once. The sequencing input was blood. The receptors stem from a man younger than 45 in good health.

The J gene is TRBJ2-7, the V gene TRBV4-1, with 7 bases lining up with TRBD1. In germline, CDR1 is MGHRA, CDR2 YSYEKL. The CDR3 is 15 residues long. V was clipped by 0 bases and J by 2 bases; unmatched bases: 4. CDR3 nucleotides: TGCGCCAGCAGCCAAGAGACAGGGATCACCTACGAGCAGTACTTC. It yields the protein CASSQETGITYEQYF.

The chain couples TRBV12-5 to TRBJ2-3; TRBD1 aligns across 10 bases. J lost 3 bases, V lost 5 bases, and 5 bases had no gene match. The V gene's germline CDR1 is LGHNT and CDR2 FRNRAP. This CDR3 comprises 15 residues. The chain's CDR3 is CASGLRQGATDTQYF. The CDR3 nucleotides read TGTGCTAGTGGTCTCCGACAGGGGGCTACAGATACGCAGTATTTT.

The chain is built from TRBV10-3 and TRBJ1-2; D ambiguous. Trimming took off 4 bases at V and 4 bases at J, with 7 bases between the two ends. Germline V lookup: CDR1 ENHRY, CDR2 SYGVKD. CDR3 length: 12 amino acids. CDR3 in DNA: TGTGCCATCAGTGCAGATAGCTATGGCTACACCTTC. Its translation is CAISADSYGYTF.

The chain uses TRBV5-1 and TRBJ1-6; 9 nucleotides match TRBD1. Germline V gene data show CDR1 as SGHRS and CDR2 as YFSETQ. V lost 4 bases and J lost 7; bases outside the gene matches: 15. The CDR3 spans 18 residues. The CDR3 sequence is CASSTRDRATLLNSPLHF. In nucleotides, the CDR3 is TGCGCCAGCAGCACACGGGACAGGGCTACCTTGTTGAATTCACCCCTCCACTTT.

The V gene is TRBV29-1, the J gene TRBJ1-4, with D unclear. The end of the DNA fits TRBJ2-2 better, so the J call may be wrong. This CDR3 region has 11 residues. CDR1 is SQVTM, CDR2 ANQGSEA, per germline. The CDR3 sequence is CSAVISSELFF. As DNA, the CDR3 is TGCAGCGCTGTTATTAGTTCGGAGCTGTTTTTT.

This clonotype has more than one count but fewer than ten. This rearrangement joins TRBV4-3 to TRBJ2-5, with 10 bases aligning to TRBD1. After removal of 1 base from V and 5 bases from J, the junction contained 4 bases not matched to a gene. This CDR3 contains 15 residues. CDR1 is LGHNA and CDR2 is YSLEER in the germline V gene. The CDR3: CASSQGQGALETQYF. The CDR3 DNA follows: TGCGCCAGCAGCCAAGGACAGGGGGCATTGGAGACCCAGTACTTC.

This clonotype appeared a few times. This chain joins TRBV4-2 and TRBJ2-7, with 7 nucleotides matching TRBD1. The CDR3 has 14 residues. Germline CDR1 and CDR2: LGHNA and YNFKEQ. V shed 4 bases and J 3 bases; nucleotides not matched to a gene: 6. The CDR3 here is CASSPNNRGYEQYF. CDR3 nucleotide sequence: TGTGCCAGCAGCCCAAACAACAGGGGCTACGAGCAGTACTTC.

The chain couples TRBV11-2 to TRBJ1-6; D perhaps matches TRBD1 (5 bases). Germline V gene sequence: CDR1 SGHAT, CDR2 FQNNGV. V was shortened by 6 bases and J by 10 bases, with 16 bases between the two germline ends. This CDR3 has 14 amino acids. CDR3 sequence reads: CASSSQGAGSPLHF. Here the CDR3 DNA reads TGTGCCAGCAGTTCTCAGGGCGCGGGGTCACCCCTCCACTTT.

The chain couples TRBV6-5 to TRBJ2-5; 11 bases line up with TRBD2. Germline V gene data show CDR1 as MNHEY and CDR2 as SVGAGI. This CDR3 has 18 residues. Trimming removed 0 bases from V and 4 bases from J; junction bases left unmatched: 10. DNA of the CDR3: TGTGCCAGCAGTTACTCGTTTAGCGGGGGGGCCGGTAGAGAGACCCAGTACTTC. The encoded protein is CASSYSFSGGAGRETQYF.

J is TRBJ2-7 and V is TRBV7-6, with D perhaps being TRBD1 or TRBD2 (5 bases each). The DNA end lines up better with TRBJ2-5; the J call may be wrong. Germline CDR1 and CDR2: SGHVS and FNYEAQ. The CDR3 runs to 21 residues. The CDR3 is CASSLPPSAKASTRVQETQYF. The CDR3 DNA follows: TGTGCCAGCAGCTTACCGCCTTCGGCCAAAGCTAGCACCAGGGTCCAAGAGACCCAGTACTTC.

The CDR3 protein is CSGGLDQTQYF. DNA for the CDR3: TGCAGCGGGGGTCTCGACCAGACCCAGTACTTC. The chain uses TRBV29-1 and TRBJ2-5; the D is unclear. Germline values: CDR1 SQVTM, CDR2 ANQGSEA. The CDR3 loop spans 11 amino acids. The germline V and J ends were trimmed by 7 bases and 6 bases, with 12 bases remaining between them.

The V and J genes are TRBV28 and TRBJ1-1, with D unresolved. From germline, CDR1 is MDHEN and CDR2 SYDVKM. This CDR3 has 13 residues. Trimming took off 2 bases at V and 11 bases at J, with 15 bases between the two ends. The chain's CDR3 is CASSLATGRWAFF. The CDR3 DNA sequence: TGTGCCAGCAGTTTAGCGACCGGGCGTTGGGCTTTCTTT.

This chain joins TRBV11-2 and TRBJ2-3, with a possible D match to TRBD1 (5 bases). This CDR3 is 14 amino acids long. V lost 0 bases, J lost 5 bases, and 9 bases lay in between. Germline CDR1 SGHAT, CDR2 FQNNGV. The CDR3 nucleotides read TGTGCCAGCAGCTTAGATCTCAGGGTAGATACGCAGTATTTT. The encoded protein is CASSLDLRVDTQYF.

This clonotype was counted a few times. The V gene is TRBV2, the J gene TRBJ2-2, with D unclear. Germline loops: CDR1 SNHLY, CDR2 FYNNEI. With 2 bases removed from V and 5 bases from J, the gap between germline ends came to 3 bases. The CDR3 contains 12 residues. The CDR3 sequence: CASSERTGELFF. In DNA, the CDR3 is TGTGCCAGCAGTGAACGGACCGGGGAGCTGTTTTTT.

The genes are TRBV18 and TRBJ2-5; D gene ambiguous. The J call may be wrong; the DNA end is better matched by TRBJ2-1. Germline V gives CDR1 KGHSH, CDR2 LQKENI. The CDR3 extends over 14 amino acids. As DNA, the CDR3 is TGTGCCAGCTCACCACCAAGCAGTCAAGAGACCCAGTTCTTC. This sequence encodes CASSPPSSQETQFF.

The gene calls are TRBV11-2 and TRBJ2-7; 8 nucleotides line up with TRBD1. The germline V gene encodes CDR1 SGHAT and CDR2 FQNNGV. After removal of 5 bases from V and 2 bases from J, the junction contained 8 bases not matched to a gene. This CDR3 contains 15 residues. The CDR3 region is CASSESQGGTYEQYF. In DNA, the CDR3 is TGTGCCAGCAGCGAATCACAGGGGGGAACCTACGAGCAGTACTTC.

This chain uses TRBV29-1 with TRBJ2-5, with TRBD2 matching 8 bases. Germline V gene sequence: CDR1 SQVTM, CDR2 ANQGSEA. The V segment lost 7 bases and the J segment 7 bases; nucleotides outside the gene matches: 5. The CDR3 extends over 11 amino acids. The DNA for the CDR3 is TGCAGCGCGGGAGGGGGGAGGACCCAGTACTTC. It translates to CSAGGGRTQYF.

The chain links TRBV21-1 to TRBJ2-3; TRBD2, the table's D call, was not compared with the DNA. TRBV21-1 is termed a pseudogene. This CDR3 is built from 19 residues. For the CDR3, the DNA is TGTGCCAGCAGCAAAGCGCGGAGGAGATCTTTGGGGTACACAGATACGCAGTATTTT. It is translated as CASSKARRRSLGYTDTQYF.

This clonotype was detected ten times or more. V and J are TRBV2 and TRBJ2-7, with D tentatively TRBD1 (6 bases). CDR1 and CDR2 from the germline V gene are SNHLY and FYNNEI. The CDR3 spans 12 residues. Between the trimmed V and J ends, which lost 5 bases and 5 bases, there was a span of 10 bases. In DNA form, the CDR3 reads TGTGCCAGCAGTCTGGACAGAAACGAGCAGTACTTC. Its protein is CASSLDRNEQYF.

This clonotype was seen more than once but under ten times. V is TRBV20-1 and J is TRBJ2-5; D is unclear. Germline V gives CDR1 DFQATT, CDR2 SNEGSKA (reference sequence). The CDR3 totals 12 residues. Between the trimmed V and J ends, which lost 1 base and 2 bases, there was a span of 5 bases. CDR3 bases: TGCAGTGCTAGAGTTTCTCAAGAGACCCAGTACTTC. Translation: CSARVSQETQYF.

The chain is built from TRBV6-1 and TRBJ1-2; D is unresolved. This CDR3 contains 16 residues. V shed 3 bases and J shed 3 bases, with 17 bases lying between them. From germline, CDR1 is MNHNS and CDR2 SASEGT. In DNA, the CDR3 is TGTGCCAGCAGTGATAGCGTGTCGGGAGACTACTATGGCTACACCTTC. Amino acid sequence: CASSDSVSGDYYGYTF.

The CDR3 loop reads CASSLAEAAFF. The CDR3 DNA follows: TGTGCCAGCAGCTTGGCGGAGGCGGCTTTCTTT. The chain uses TRBV7-9 and TRBJ1-1; no firm D call. V was trimmed by 3 bases and J by 11 bases, leaving 10 bases between them. This CDR3 region has 11 residues. The germline V gene has CDR1 SEHNR and CDR2 FQNEAQ (reference sequence).

This sequence joins TRBV12-3 or TRBV12-4 and TRBJ2-7; D gene uncertain. The length of the CDR3 is 14 residues. Trimming stripped 5 bases from V and 5 bases from J, with 16 bases between. This CDR3 is CASSPRVGLDEQYF. In DNA form, the CDR3 reads TGTGCCAGCAGTCCCCGGGTCGGTTTGGACGAGCAGTACTTC.

This clonotype was recorded a few times. In nucleotides, the CDR3 is TGTGCCAGCAGCCCCGACGTGAACACTGAAGCTTTCTTT. Protein product: CASSPDVNTEAFF. The chain combines TRBV11-2 with TRBJ1-1; D is unresolved. Trimming took off 5 bases at V and 0 bases at J, with 7 bases between the two ends. Germline CDR1 SGHAT, CDR2 FQNNGV. The CDR3 contains 13 residues.

The V call is TRBV5-6, the J call TRBJ1-2, with 7 bases fitting TRBD1. CDR3 length: 17 amino acids. The ends lost 2 bases at V and 7 bases at J; junction bases unmatched: 17. CDR1 SGHDT and CDR2 YYEEEE come from the germline V gene. In DNA form, the CDR3 reads TGTGCCAGCAGCTTTCCCCGGACAGGCCTCACGGCGCCTGGCTACACCTTC. It translates to CASSFPRTGLTAPGYTF.

This rearrangement joins TRBV4-2 to TRBJ1-5; D is ambiguous. The CDR3 is 14 residues long. The germline V gene has CDR1 LGHNA and CDR2 YNFKEQ. V was cut by 4 bases and J by 0 bases, with 7 bases left in between. The CDR3 protein is CASSLTNSNQPQHF. The CDR3 DNA reads as TGTGCCAGCAGCCTCACGAATAGCAATCAGCCCCAGCATTTT.

In this sample, this clonotype turned up many times. This chain joins TRBV29-1 and TRBJ2-5; 8 positions agree with TRBD1. CDR3 size: 13 residues. Losses at the gene ends were 7 bases for V and 5 bases for J; bases not matched to a gene: 9. From germline, CDR1 is SQVTM and CDR2 ANQGSEA. The DNA for the CDR3 is TGCAGCGCAGAACCAGGGGGCCTGGAGACCCAGTACTTC. This codes for CSAEPGGLETQYF.